One sample yielded the 31 T cell receptor beta chains listed below, sequenced in a study of blood T cell repertoires in COVID-19. Sequenced by immunoSEQ multiplex PCR; TCRdb stores in-frame clones only, minus some. The data hold approximately 210,000 clones, with under 85% observed a single time. Input material: peripheral blood. Receptor source: a woman over 75 with COVID-19, enrolled during active disease.

The V and J genes are TRBV2 and TRBJ1-6, with TRBD1 matching over 9 bases. Germline V lookup: CDR1 SNHLY, CDR2 FYNNEI. CDR3 length equals 14 residues. Trimming removed 6 bases from V and 11 bases from J; junction bases left unmatched: 8. CDR3 nucleotides: TGTGCCAGCAGGGACTCGGGACAGGGTCCACCCCTCCACTTT. Translation: CASRDSGQGPPLHF.

This clone was recorded a few times. The rearrangement links TRBV5-1 to TRBJ2-7, with 9 bases matching TRBD1. The length of the CDR3 is 14 residues. V was pared by 0 bases and J by 6 bases, with 4 bases of the junction left unmatched. The germline V gene encodes CDR1 SGHRS and CDR2 YFSETQ. CDR3 in amino acids: CASSLDRGQGEQYF. In DNA form, the CDR3 reads TGCGCCAGCAGCTTGGACAGGGGACAGGGCGAGCAGTACTTC. The full variable domain, rest sourced from reference TRBV5-1 and TRBJ2-7, is KAGVTQTPRYLIKTRGQQVTLSCSPISGHRSVSWYQQTPGQGLQFLFEYFSETQRNKGNFPGRFSGRQFSNSRSEMNVSTLELGDSALYLCASSLDRGQGEQYFGPGTRLTVT.

This clone has ten or more counts. The chain joins TRBV3-1 (or the pseudogene TRBV3-2) to TRBJ1-1; D gene uncertain. CDR3 length: 15 residues. Germline CDR1 reads LGHDT; CDR2 reads YNNKEL (reference sequence). Trimming removed 4 bases from V and 1 base from J, with 13 bases in between. Here the CDR3 reads CASSLRGTQNTEAFF. As DNA, the CDR3 is TGTGCCAGCAGCCTCCGGGGTACCCAGAACACTGAAGCTTTCTTT.

This clone was observed a single time. The J gene is TRBJ1-2, the V gene TRBV24-1, with a possible D match to TRBD1 (5 bases). Trimming shortened V by 3 bases and J by 1 base, and 8 bases separated the two germline ends. In germline, CDR1 is KGHDR, CDR2 SFDVKD. The CDR3 length is 14 residues. As DNA, the CDR3 is TGTGCCACCAGTGATCCAGGGCGTAACTATGGCTACACCTTC. This gives the protein CATSDPGRNYGYTF.

The J gene is TRBJ2-3, the V gene TRBV5-1, with D uncertain. The V and J ends lost 0 bases and 2 bases respectively, with 7 bases between them. The CDR3 totals 14 residues. CDR1 and CDR2 from the germline V gene are SGHRS and YFSETQ. DNA of the CDR3: TGCGCCAGCAGCTTGGCAGTTGCCACAGATACGCAGTATTTT. Translation gives CASSLAVATDTQYF. Complete variable domain (other parts from reference TRBV5-1 and TRBJ2-3): KAGVTQTPRYLIKTRGQQVTLSCSPISGHRSVSWYQQTPGQGLQFLFEYFSETQRNKGNFPGRFSGRQFSNSRSEMNVSTLELGDSALYLCASSLAVATDTQYFGPGTRLTVL.

V gene TRBV18 combines with J gene TRBJ2-1; D not certain. CDR3 size: 15 residues. Germline V gives CDR1 KGHSH, CDR2 LQKENI. V lost 3 bases and J 3 bases, leaving 12 bases between the germline ends. For the CDR3, the DNA is TGTGCCAGCTCACCTTCAGGTTTCCTCTACAATGAGCAGTTCTTC. Translation gives CASSPSGFLYNEQFF.

This chain connects TRBV5-5 to TRBJ2-1, with 9 bases lining up with TRBD2. The CDR3 sequence is 16 residues long. V dropped 2 bases and J dropped 4; count of bases not matched to a gene: 7. Germline V gene sequence: CDR1 SGHKS, CDR2 YYEKEE (reference sequence). In DNA, the CDR3 is TGTGCCAGCAGCTTATTAGCGGGAGCCTCGTACAATGAGCAGTTCTTC. Translating it yields CASSLLAGASYNEQFF.

The V gene is TRBV28, the J gene TRBJ2-7; a weak D match, TRBD2 (5 bases). Germline CDR1 MDHEN, CDR2 SYDVKM. This CDR3 is 12 amino acids long. Deletions cut 7 bases from V and 3 bases from J, with 10 bases between. The CDR3 nucleotides read TGTGCCAGCACCGGGGTCCTCTACGAGCAGTACTTC. This sequence encodes CASTGVLYEQYF.

The chain is built from TRBV19 and TRBJ2-1; D perhaps matches TRBD2 (6 bases). The V end was cut by 6 bases, the J end by 14 bases, with 23 bases between. Germline-derived CDR1 and CDR2 are LNHDA and SQIVND (reference sequence). The CDR3 is made up of 14 amino acids. The CDR3 sequence: CASSVGGVGDRKFF. The DNA of the CDR3 is TGTGCCAGTAGCGTAGGAGGGGTGGGGGATCGAAAGTTCTTC.

The chain couples TRBV5-1 to TRBJ2-7, with TRBD2 matching over 14 bases. J lost 2 bases, V lost 0 bases, and 10 bases had no gene match. CDR3 length: 19 amino acids. Germline CDR1 reads SGHRS; CDR2 reads YFSETQ. CDR3: CASSLAGGLAGASTYEQYF. The CDR3 DNA follows: TGCGCCAGCAGCTTGGCCGGGGGACTAGCGGGGGCCTCAACCTACGAGCAGTACTTC.

V usage is TRBV9 and J usage is TRBJ1-6; tentative D call: TRBD1 (6 bases). Germline V gives CDR1 SGDLS, CDR2 YYNGEE. V lost 0 bases and J 7 bases, leaving 14 bases between the germline ends. This CDR3 has 16 residues. CDR3 region: CASSVGGTTWNSPLHF. CDR3 bases: TGTGCCAGCAGCGTAGGGGGGACAACCTGGAATTCACCCCTCCACTTT.

The V gene is TRBV5-1, the J gene TRBJ2-7, with D perhaps matching TRBD2 (5 bases). Deletions cut 4 bases from V and 6 bases from J, with 11 bases between. CDR3 size: 12 residues. Per germline, CDR1 SGHRS and CDR2 YFSETQ. This CDR3 is CASSPLGSEQYF. CDR3 bases: TGCGCCAGCAGCCCACTAGGGTCCGAGCAGTACTTC.

The gene calls are TRBV28 and TRBJ2-7, with D hard to call. The CDR3 is made up of 15 amino acids. CDR1 is MDHEN, CDR2 SYDVKM, per germline. The ends were cut back, 5 bases at V and 4 bases at J, with 18 bases in the middle. CDR3 sequence (DNA): TGTGCCAGCAGTCCCCCAGGTAACCCACTTTACGAGCAGTACTTC. Protein sequence: CASSPPGNPLYEQYF.

The chain is built from TRBV3-1 (or the pseudogene TRBV3-2) and TRBJ2-1, with D perhaps TRBD2 (5 bases). CDR1 and CDR2 from the germline V gene are LGHDT and YNNKEL (reference sequence). V lost 8 bases, J lost 6 bases, and 11 bases lay in between. The CDR3 covers 12 residues. The CDR3, as DNA: TGTGCCAGCCGGTGGGAGCGCAATGAGCAGTTCTTC. The encoded protein is CASRWERNEQFF.

In DNA form, the CDR3 reads TGTGCCAGCAGCCAAGATTGGGCCCTCTCTGGGGCCAACGTCCTGACTTTC. Translating gives CASSQDWALSGANVLTF. V and J are TRBV3-1 (or the pseudogene TRBV3-2) and TRBJ2-6; D unclear. In germline, CDR1 is LGHDT, CDR2 YNNKEL (reference sequence). The V end was cut by 0 bases, the J end by 0 bases, with 9 bases between. The CDR3 runs 17 residues.

The chain has TRBV7-3 and TRBJ1-2; D uncertain. The CDR3 contains 13 residues. Trimming cost V 3 bases and J 9 bases, with 14 bases left between them. Germline assignment: CDR1 SGHTA and CDR2 FQGTGA. CDR3 nucleotides: TGTGCCAGCAGCTTGAACGCGGAGGGTCGCTACACCTTC. Translating gives CASSLNAEGRYTF.

The chain is built from TRBV7-9 and TRBJ2-7, with 9 bases lining up with TRBD1. The CDR3 runs 15 residues. The germline CDR1 and CDR2 sequences are SEHNR and FQNEAQ (reference sequence). Trimming removed 1 base from V and 5 bases from J; junction bases left unmatched: 6. In DNA form, the CDR3 reads TGTGCCAGCAGCTTAGGGCGACAGGGGGGGAACGAGCAGTACTTC. Amino acid sequence: CASSLGRQGGNEQYF.

V gene TRBV7-9 combines with J gene TRBJ1-4; D possibly corresponds to TRBD1 (5 bases). V was clipped by 6 bases and J by 3 bases, with 14 bases between them. CDR1 and CDR2 from the germline V gene are SEHNR and FQNEAQ (reference sequence). CDR3 length: 15 amino acids. In nucleotides, the CDR3 is TGTGCCAGCAGGACTGGGGACTCAGCTAATGAAAAACTGTTTTTT. It yields the protein CASRTGDSANEKLFF.

This rearrangement joins TRBV3-1 (or the pseudogene TRBV3-2) to TRBJ1-1; 8 bases match TRBD1. V lost 4 bases to trimming and J lost 4 bases; unmatched junction nucleotides: 8. This CDR3 contains 15 residues. Per germline, CDR1 LGHDT and CDR2 YNNKEL (reference sequence). This CDR3 is CASSRAGGRGTEAFF. For the CDR3, the DNA is TGTGCCAGCAGCCGGGCAGGGGGCAGGGGCACTGAAGCTTTCTTT.

The chain has TRBV23-1 and TRBJ1-1; D gene uncertain. TRBV23-1 is noted as an ORF with a role that remains uncertain. Deletions cut 4 bases from V and 8 bases from J, with 8 bases between. The CDR3 is 11 amino acids. The CDR3 region is CASSRAVEAFF. CDR3 coding DNA: TGCGCCAGCAGTCGAGCTGTAGAAGCTTTCTTT.

The chain carries TRBV10-2 and TRBJ2-1, with a weak D call TRBD1 (5 bases). The germline V gene has CDR1 WSHSY and CDR2 SAAADI. This CDR3 has 11 residues. Trimming cost V 5 bases and J 7 bases, with 6 bases left between them. The CDR3 DNA follows: TGCGCCAGCAGTCAGGGTAATGAGCAGTTCTTC. Translated, it gives CASSQGNEQFF.

The genes are TRBV24-1 and TRBJ2-1, with 8 bases lining up with TRBD2. J gave up 7 bases and V 9 bases, and 7 bases lay outside the gene matches. The CDR3 totals 13 residues. Germline CDR1 is KGHDR and CDR2 is SFDVKD. The CDR3 nucleotides read TGTGCCACCGGGGCGGAGCGGGGGAATGAGCAGTTCTTC. Its translation: CATGAERGNEQFF.

This clone came up once. The chain carries TRBV19 and TRBJ1-5, with TRBD1 as a possible D gene (5 bases). CDR3 length: 16 residues. The V end was cut by 5 bases, the J end by 1 base, with 15 bases between. Germline assignment: CDR1 LNHDA and CDR2 SQIVND (reference sequence). CDR3 region: CASSRGGIRSNQPQHF. Written as DNA, the CDR3 is TGTGCCAGTAGTCGGGGGGGTATCAGAAGCAATCAGCCCCAGCATTTT.

The V and J genes are TRBV2 and TRBJ2-7; 8 bases are shared with TRBD2. Germline trimming cut 7 bases from V and 7 bases from J; bases unmatched to any gene: 12. The CDR3 has 14 amino acids. Germline V gene lookup returns CDR1 SNHLY and CDR2 FYNNEI. The CDR3: CASTREGRRGEQYF. The CDR3 region has the DNA TGTGCCAGCACCCGGGAGGGCCGACGTGGAGAGCAGTACTTC.

This chain uses TRBV5-1 with TRBJ2-3; TRBD1 might be the D (6 bases). Germline loops: CDR1 SGHRS, CDR2 YFSETQ. V was pared by 1 base and J by 6 bases, with 15 bases between. The CDR3 has 15 residues. Written as DNA, the CDR3 is TGCGCCAGCAGCTTGTCTCAACAGGGTGGGGATACGCAGTATTTT. The encoded protein is CASSLSQQGGDTQYF.

The gene calls are TRBV11-2 and TRBJ2-7, with D maybe TRBD2 (6 bases). The germline CDR1 and CDR2 sequences are SGHAT and FQNNGV. The V gene lost 5 bases and the J gene lost 5 bases, with 19 bases spanning the gap. The CDR3 has 15 amino acids. DNA for the CDR3: TGTGCCAGCAGCCCGGAGGGCCTGAAGGCCAACGAGCAGTACTTC. Translated, it gives CASSPEGLKANEQYF.

The sample holds a few counts of this clone. V is TRBV7-9 and J is TRBJ2-1, with D perhaps matching TRBD1 (7 bases). Trimming left V 5 bases short and J 0 bases short, with 29 bases between. CDR3 length equals 21 residues. The germline V gene encodes CDR1 SEHNR and CDR2 FQNEAQ (reference sequence). The CDR3 nucleotides read TGTGCCAGCAGCACCCTGGGGTGGGGACGGGAGTGGGACAGCTCCTACAATGAGCAGTTCTTC. Protein: CASSTLGWGREWDSSYNEQFF.

This chain uses TRBV5-1 with TRBJ2-1; D is possibly TRBD2 (5 bases). Trimming pared 4 bases from V and 0 bases from J, leaving 17 bases between. Germline CDR1 SGHRS, CDR2 YFSETQ. This CDR3 contains 17 residues. CDR3 loop: CASSRQSGSSSYNEQFF. The DNA of the CDR3 is TGCGCCAGCAGCAGACAAAGCGGTTCTAGCTCCTACAATGAGCAGTTCTTC.

The rearrangement links TRBV7-9 to TRBJ1-6, with D perhaps matching TRBD1 (5 bases). The CDR3 is 16 residues long. With 4 bases removed from V and 10 bases from J, the gap between germline ends came to 20 bases. CDR1 and CDR2 from the germline V gene are SEHNR and FQNEAQ (reference sequence). The CDR3, as DNA: TGTGCCAGCAGCTACGCAGGCGCGACAGCGGGGTCACCCCTCCACTTT. As protein: CASSYAGATAGSPLHF.

The J gene is TRBJ1-2, the V gene TRBV15; D remains ambiguous. Deletions cut 1 base from V and 4 bases from J, with 13 bases between. CDR3 length equals 15 residues. In germline, CDR1 is LNHNV, CDR2 YYDKDF (reference sequence). In nucleotides, the CDR3 is TGTGCCACCAGCAGAGTCGCGGGCTCGGCCTATGGCTACACCTTC. It encodes CATSRVAGSAYGYTF.

This clone occurred a few times. The V call is TRBV5-1, the J call TRBJ2-3, with TRBD2 matching over 11 bases. Germline loops: CDR1 SGHRS, CDR2 YFSETQ. V shed 4 bases, J shed 4 bases, and the junction held 8 bases outside the gene matches. CDR3 length: 16 residues. CDR3 protein: CASSPATSGAADTQYF. The CDR3, as DNA: TGCGCCAGCAGCCCCGCGACTAGCGGGGCGGCAGATACGCAGTATTTT.